The rows below give T cell receptor beta chains drawn from one sample of a study of cytomegalovirus exposure and HLA in healthy donors. Assay used: immunoSEQ multiplex PCR; TCRdb lists only in-frame clones, some missing. Of some 170,000 clones listed, almost 85% are singletons. Sequencing input: PBMCs. Receptors were obtained from a man aged 30 to 39 in good health and CMV-seropositive. The CDR3 runs from the conserved cysteine through the conserved F or W. Each record gives: D gene, V gene, clone size, J gene, CDR3 protein, CDR3 DNA. D genes are given only for firm matches. Size values are once, few and many counts, or a class for expanded clones, and some rows have none.

>.|TRBV28|.|TRBJ2-1
CATRRWSSYNEQFF
TGTGCCACCAGACGGTGGAGCTCCTACAATGAGCAGTTCTTC
>.|TRBV7-3|few|TRBJ2-7
CASSPGQTYEQYF
TGTGCCAGCAGCCCCGGACAGACCTACGAGCAGTACTTC
>.|TRBV12-2|.|TRBJ2-2
CASRSATASNTGELFF
TGTGCAAGTCGCTCCGCGACAGCTTCGAACACCGGGGAGCTGTTTTTT
>.|TRBV6-5|.|TRBJ2-5
CASSQGETQYF
TGTGCCAGCAGCCAGGGGGAGACCCAGTACTTC
>.|TRBV2|.|TRBJ1-3
CASRARGTGNTIYF
TGTGCCAGCAGGGCTAGGGGGACTGGAAACACCATATATTTT
>TRBD1|TRBV5-1|.|TRBJ2-7
CASSSGTGPTYEQYF
TGCGCCAGCAGCTCCGGGACAGGACCCACCTACGAGCAGTACTTC
>TRBD1|TRBV5-5|.|TRBJ2-1
CASSLDRDRGPYNEQFF
TGTGCCAGCAGCTTAGACCGGGACAGGGGCCCTTACAATGAGCAGTTCTTC
>TRBD2|TRBV5-1|.|TRBJ2-5
CASSRTSGGQETQYF
TGCGCCAGCAGCCGGACTAGCGGGGGGCAAGAGACCCAGTACTTC
>.|TRBV30|.|TRBJ1-5
CAWSVGSYSNQPQHF
TGTGCCTGGAGTGTCGGGTCCTATAGCAATCAGCCCCAGCATTTT
>TRBD2|TRBV7-3|.|TRBJ2-1
CASSSRGLAGYNEQFF
TGTGCCAGCAGCTCCCGGGGACTAGCGGGATACAATGAGCAGTTCTTC
>TRBD2|TRBV11-2|.|TRBJ2-7
CASQLAPSSYEQYF
TGTGCCAGCCAACTAGCGCCGAGCTCCTACGAGCAGTACTTC
>.|TRBV28|.|TRBJ2-1
CASSGGGRYNEQFF
TGTGCCAGCAGTGGCGGAGGGAGGTACAATGAGCAGTTCTTC
>.|TRBV27|.|TRBJ1-1
CASSSDRNTEAFF
TGTGCCAGCAGTTCGGACAGAAACACTGAAGCTTTCTTT
>.|TRBV27|.|TRBJ1-1
CASSLSRVNTEAFF
TGTGCCAGCAGTTTAAGCAGGGTAAACACTGAAGCTTTCTTT
>TRBD2|TRBV6-4|.|TRBJ2-1
CASSSEGTSGLRDEQFF
TGTGCCAGCAGTTCAGAGGGGACTAGCGGCCTGAGGGATGAGCAGTTCTTC
>TRBD2|TRBV6-4|once|TRBJ2-3
CASSARLAGGDTQYF
TGTGCCAGCAGTGCCCGACTAGCGGGAGGAGATACGCAGTATTTT
>.|TRBV30|.|TRBJ2-7
CAWRALGPEQYF
TGTGCCTGGAGGGCCTTGGGGCCCGAGCAGTACTTC
>TRBD1|TRBV2|.|TRBJ1-1
CASTIDRVNTEAFF
TGTGCCAGCACCATTGACAGGGTTAACACTGAAGCTTTCTTT
>.|TRBV30|.|TRBJ2-1
CAWSPREKQFF
TGTGCCTGGAGTCCCCGGGAGAAGCAGTTCTTC
>.|TRBV19|.|TRBJ2-1
CASSIPGDEQFF
TGTGCCAGTAGTATTCCAGGGGATGAGCAGTTCTTC
>TRBD1|TRBV9|.|TRBJ1-2
CASSVEGTGQYGYTF
TGTGCCAGCAGCGTAGAAGGGACAGGGCAGTATGGCTACACCTTC
>TRBD2|TRBV5-1|.|TRBJ2-5
CASSTNIGRSETQYF
TGCGCCAGCAGCACTAATATCGGGAGGTCGGAGACCCAGTACTTC
>.|TRBV18|.|TRBJ1-5
CASSPGAGRNSNQPQHF
TGTGCCAGCTCACCTGGGGCAGGGAGGAATAGCAATCAGCCCCAGCATTTT
>TRBD1|TRBV4-1|.|TRBJ1-5
CASSHQTGERPQHF
TGCGCCAGCAGTCATCAGACAGGGGAACGGCCCCAGCATTTT
>.|TRBV7-8|.|TRBJ2-7
CASSFRPYEQYF
TGTGCCAGCAGCTTCCGTCCCTACGAGCAGTACTTC
>TRBD1|TRBV6-1|once|TRBJ2-3
CASSEATGMPDTQYF
TGTGCCAGCAGTGAGGCGACAGGGATGCCCGATACGCAGTATTTT
>.|TRBV7-3|.|TRBJ2-1
CASSPRLSSYNEQFF
TGTGCCAGCAGCCCCCGACTAAGCTCCTACAATGAGCAGTTCTTC
>.|TRBV30|.|TRBJ1-2
CAWSVTDYGYTF
TGTGCCTGGAGTGTAACGGACTATGGCTACACCTTC
>.|TRBV14|.|TRBJ1-2
CASSPFTGYGYTF
TGTGCCAGCAGCCCTTTCACGGGCTATGGCTACACCTTC
>TRBD2|TRBV5-1|.|TRBJ2-3
CASSLRLAGGTDTQYF
TGCGCCAGCAGCTTGCGGCTAGCGGGAGGCACAGATACGCAGTATTTT
>.|TRBV2|.|TRBJ1-3
CASQGDSGNTIYF
TGTGCCAGCCAAGGGGATTCTGGAAACACCATATATTTT
>.|TRBV4-2|.|TRBJ2-3
CASSQPTNRDWTDTQYF
TGTGCCAGCAGCCAGCCTACCAACCGGGACTGGACAGATACGCAGTATTTT
>TRBD1|TRBV2|.|TRBJ1-4
CASSYRDRGEKLFF
TGTGCCAGCAGCTACCGGGACAGGGGGGAAAAACTGTTTTTT
>.|TRBV28|.|TRBJ1-5
CASSSPRDLGGNQPQHF
TGTGCCAGCAGTTCTCCCAGGGACTTGGGCGGGAATCAGCCCCAGCATTTT
>TRBD2|TRBV5-4|.|TRBJ2-5
CASSSGLAGARETQYF
TGTGCCAGCAGCTCCGGACTAGCGGGGGCCCGGGAGACCCAGTACTTC
>.|TRBV19|.|TRBJ2-1
CASSRRGLSYNEQFF
TGTGCCAGTAGTAGGCGGGGGCTGTCCTACAATGAGCAGTTCTTC
>.|TRBV4-2|.|TRBJ2-1
CASSQDGTASATEQFF
TGTGCCAGCAGCCAAGATGGAACGGCGAGCGCGACCGAGCAGTTCTTC
>.|TRBV6-6|.|TRBJ1-1
CASSYPAGDSDSEAFF
TGTGCCAGCAGTTACCCAGCAGGGGATTCAGACTCTGAAGCTTTCTTT
>TRBD1|TRBV5-1|.|TRBJ2-3
CASFETLGTAKADTQYF
TGCGCCAGCTTCGAAACACTAGGGACAGCCAAGGCAGATACGCAGTATTTT
>TRBD1|TRBV7-3|.|TRBJ2-1
CASSQGVGTGPYNEQFF
TGTGCCAGCAGCCAGGGGGTTGGGACAGGGCCCTACAATGAGCAGTTCTTC
>.|TRBV7-3|once|TRBJ2-3
CASSTQGGADTQYF
TGTGCCAGCAGTACTCAGGGCGGAGCAGATACGCAGTATTTT
>.|TRBV7-2|.|TRBJ2-3
CASSLGLSSGSTDTQYF
TGTGCCAGCAGCTTAGGCTTATCCAGCGGGAGCACAGATACGCAGTATTTT
>.|TRBV18|.|TRBJ2-7
CASSPREGVVTYEQYF
TGTGCCAGCTCACCAAGGGAAGGGGTGGTGACCTACGAGCAGTACTTC
>TRBD2|TRBV5-6|.|TRBJ2-3
CASRTSASTDTQYF
TGTGCCAGCCGGACTAGCGCAAGCACAGATACGCAGTATTTT
>TRBD2|TRBV7-3|.|TRBJ2-3
CASSSGGAVTDTQYF
TGTGCCAGCAGCTCCGGGGGGGCTGTGACAGATACGCAGTATTTT
>.|TRBV7-8|few|TRBJ1-5
CASSLASAGSNQPQHF
TGTGCCAGCAGCTTAGCGAGCGCAGGGAGCAATCAGCCCCAGCATTTT
>.|TRBV5-1|.|TRBJ1-1
CASSLNEGTEAFF
TGCGCCAGCAGCTTGAATGAGGGCACTGAAGCTTTCTTT
>.|TRBV9|once|TRBJ2-7
CASSGGTSGPYEQYF
TGTGCCAGCAGCGGGGGGACATCGGGCCCCTACGAGCAGTACTTC
>.|TRBV7-3|.|TRBJ1-1
CASSLRQNTEAFF
TGTGCCAGCAGCTTAAGACAGAACACTGAAGCTTTCTTT
>.|TRBV5-8|.|TRBJ1-2
CASIVRGQLYGYTF
TGTGCCAGCATCGTTCGTGGGCAGCTATATGGCTACACCTTC
>TRBD1|TRBV6-6|.|TRBJ2-5
CASSYGDREVETQYF
TGTGCCAGCAGTTACGGGGACAGGGAGGTTGAGACCCAGTACTTC
>.|TRBV9|.|TRBJ2-3
CASSVGAGLNTDTQYF
TGTGCCAGCAGCGTGGGTGCGGGCCTTAACACAGATACGCAGTATTTT
>.|TRBV5-8|.|TRBJ2-7
CASTPLIPQKTYEQYF
TGTGCCAGCACTCCCCTCATCCCACAGAAAACCTACGAGCAGTACTTC
>TRBD2|TRBV29-1|.|TRBJ2-4
CSVVAGGPGSKNIQYF
TGCAGCGTTGTAGCGGGAGGGCCTGGGTCCAAAAACATTCAGTACTTC
>.|TRBV18|.|TRBJ2-7
CASSPRDLYYEQYF
TGTGCCAGCTCACCACGGGACTTATACTACGAGCAGTACTTC